This T cell receptor beta chain was sequenced in a study of T cell responses to AZD1222 COVID-19 vaccine. The germline CDR1 and CDR2 sequences are SEHNR and FQNEAQ (reference sequence). The CDR3 covers 16 residues. The V gene end was trimmed by 4 bases and the J gene end by 3 bases; junction bases not matched to a gene: 11. Libraries were prepared by immunoSEQ multiplex PCR; TCRdb keeps only in-frame clonotypes and omits some of them. Of about 170,000 clones listed, approximately 90% are singletons. This chain connects TRBV7-9 to TRBJ1-2; TRBD1 agrees at 7 bases. The clonotype originates from an adult who received the AZD1222 COVID-19 vaccine. The sample in question was peripheral blood, obtained 28 days after the second AZD1222 dose. DNA of the CDR3: TGTGCCAGCAGCTCCAACGCCTTACAGGGGCACTATGGCTACACCTTC. It translates to CASSSNALQGHYGYTF.